The 25 T cell receptor beta chains in this list originate from one sample, sequenced in a study of resident and recirculating memory T cells in vitiligo. Profiling relied on immunoSEQ multiplex PCR, and the TCRdb table lists in-frame clones only, not all of them. The repertoire holds approximately 69,000 clones, with more than 85% as singletons. What was sequenced was blood. These receptors were collected from a male donor with vitiligo.

The chain uses TRBV19 and TRBJ1-2, with 8 bases that match TRBD1. Per the germline V gene, CDR1 is LNHDA and CDR2 is SQIVND (reference sequence). V was pared by 1 base and J by 3 bases, with 4 bases of the junction left unmatched. The length of the CDR3 is 15 residues. CDR3: CASSIAAGGYYGYTF. CDR3 DNA: TGTGCCAGTAGTATAGCGGCAGGGGGCTACTATGGCTACACCTTC.

The chain combines TRBV4-2 with TRBJ1-4; TRBD1 aligns across 9 bases. The CDR3 is 15 amino acids. Germline V gene lookup returns CDR1 LGHNA and CDR2 YNFKEQ. V trimming: 0 bases; J trimming: 5 bases; junction bases outside the gene matches: 1. The CDR3 spells CASSQEDRGNEKLFF. DNA of the CDR3: TGTGCCAGCAGCCAAGAGGACAGGGGCAATGAAAAACTGTTTTTT.

The V call is TRBV19, the J call TRBJ2-1; 11 bases line up with TRBD1. V lost 6 bases to trimming and J lost 3 bases; unmatched junction nucleotides: 4. Germline CDR1 is LNHDA and CDR2 is SQIVND (reference sequence). This CDR3 has 15 residues. CDR3 in DNA: TGTGCCAGTAGGGCGGACAGGGGGCTCTACAATGAGCAGTTCTTC. It yields the protein CASRADRGLYNEQFF.

The V and J genes are TRBV6-1 and TRBJ1-5, with 7 bases fitting TRBD1. Looked up from germline, CDR1 is MNHNS and CDR2 is SASEGT. V shed 6 bases and J 4 bases; nucleotides not matched to a gene: 9. The CDR3 is 15 residues long. The CDR3 nucleotides are TGTGCCAGCAGCCCCCGGACAGGTTTAAATCAGCCCCAGCATTTT. It yields the protein CASSPRTGLNQPQHF.

This chain connects TRBV25-1 to TRBJ1-6, with TRBD1 matching 7 bases. CDR1 and CDR2 from the germline V gene are MGHDK and SYGVNS. CDR3 length: 15 residues. J lost 8 bases, V lost 2 bases, and 6 bases had no gene match. The DNA for the CDR3 is TGTGCCAGCAGTGAAGGTCGCAGGGGGGATTCACCCCTCCACTTT. It encodes CASSEGRRGDSPLHF.

The gene calls are TRBV2 and TRBJ2-1; weak D call: TRBD1 (6 bases). The V gene's germline CDR1 is SNHLY and CDR2 FYNNEI. The CDR3 consists of 20 residues. Trimming stripped 0 bases from V and 5 bases from J, with 26 bases between. This CDR3 reads CASSEARAVTQGKVHNEQFF. CDR3 nucleotides: TGTGCCAGCAGTGAAGCTAGGGCCGTTACGCAGGGGAAGGTGCACAATGAGCAGTTCTTC.

This CDR3 is CASSFQGARADTQYF. The CDR3 DNA sequence: TGTGCCAGCAGCTTTCAGGGGGCGCGGGCAGATACGCAGTATTTT. The rearrangement uses TRBV5-4 and TRBJ2-3; 8 bases agree with TRBD1. CDR1 SGHNT and CDR2 YYREEE come from the germline V gene (reference sequence). The trim removed 2 bases at V and 4 bases at J, leaving 6 bases unmatched. The CDR3 runs to 15 residues.

The J gene is TRBJ1-3, the V gene TRBV20-1; no clear D. Germline V gene data show CDR1 as DFQATT and CDR2 as SNEGSKA (reference sequence). The CDR3 has 11 residues. The CDR3 loop is CSPLFGNTIYF. CDR3 nucleotides: TGCAGCCCTCTCTTTGGAAACACCATATATTTT.

The CDR3 spells CASRGQGAGGNTIYF. The CDR3 DNA follows: TGTGCCAGCAGGGGACAGGGGGCTGGTGGAAACACCATATATTTT. This chain links TRBV6-5 with TRBJ1-3, with TRBD1 matching 12 bases. Germline CDR1 MNHEY, CDR2 SVGAGI. The CDR3 contains 15 residues. Trimming removed 6 bases from V and 3 bases from J; junction bases left unmatched: 3.

The V and J genes are TRBV5-1 and TRBJ1-4; 7 bases map to TRBD1. The CDR3 extends over 16 amino acids. Per germline, CDR1 SGHRS and CDR2 YFSETQ. V trimming: 4 bases; J trimming: 0 bases; junction bases outside the gene matches: 6. CDR3 sequence reads: CASSPGQEATNEKLFF. As DNA, the CDR3 is TGCGCCAGCAGCCCCGGACAGGAAGCAACTAATGAAAAACTGTTTTTT. The full variable domain, its missing parts supplied by reference TRBV5-1 and TRBJ1-4, is KAGVTQTPRYLIKTRGQQVTLSCSPISGHRSVSWYQQTPGQGLQFLFEYFSETQRNKGNFPGRFSGRQFSNSRSEMNVSTLELGDSALYLCASSPGQEATNEKLFFGSGTQLSVL.

The chain uses TRBV19 and TRBJ1-5; 10 bases fit TRBD1. The CDR3 length is 15 residues. Germline loops: CDR1 LNHDA, CDR2 SQIVND (reference sequence). The ends lost 10 bases at V and 4 bases at J; junction bases unmatched: 10. Written as DNA, the CDR3 is TGTGCCACCCGCCTGGGGACAGGGGAAAATCAGCCCCAGCATTTT. It translates to CATRLGTGENQPQHF.

The chain is built from TRBV5-4 and TRBJ1-2; D is possibly TRBD1 (5 bases). Germline CDR1 SGHNT, CDR2 YYREEE (reference sequence). The CDR3 consists of 15 residues. V gave up 0 bases and J gave up 2 bases, with 11 bases separating them. The CDR3: CASSLDRIENYGYTF. CDR3 in DNA: TGTGCCAGCAGCTTGGACAGGATTGAGAACTATGGCTACACCTTC.

The rearrangement links TRBV25-1 to TRBJ1-1; 9 bases are shared with TRBD1. The V gene's germline CDR1 is MGHDK and CDR2 SYGVNS. CDR3 length: 15 residues. The ends lost 6 bases at V and 1 base at J; junction bases unmatched: 6. The CDR3 sequence: CASSPGQGRNTEAFF. CDR3 coding DNA: TGTGCCAGCAGCCCGGGACAGGGACGGAACACTGAAGCTTTCTTT.

V is TRBV30 and J is TRBJ1-5; 7 nucleotides match TRBD1. Germline assignment: CDR1 GTSNPN and CDR2 SVGIG (reference sequence). The CDR3 consists of 14 residues. Trimming removed 1 base from V and 5 bases from J; junction bases left unmatched: 5. The CDR3 loop reads CAWSGTGWDQPQHF. CDR3 nucleotide sequence: TGTGCCTGGAGTGGGACAGGCTGGGATCAGCCCCAGCATTTT.

The table lists this clone with a count of one. The V gene is TRBV5-1, the J gene TRBJ2-7; 9 positions agree with TRBD1. Germline CDR1 reads SGHRS; CDR2 reads YFSETQ. V shed 4 bases, J shed 2 bases, and the junction held 4 bases outside the gene matches. The CDR3 has 14 residues. The CDR3 region has the DNA TGCGCCAGCAGCACCGGGACAGGGACCTACGAGCAGTACTTC. Translation: CASSTGTGTYEQYF.

This clone was detected only once. The rearrangement links TRBV11-3 to TRBJ2-7; a possible D gene is TRBD2 (6 bases). Germline CDR1 is SGHNT and CDR2 is YENEEA. The CDR3 runs to 12 residues. The V end was cut by 5 bases, the J end by 7 bases, with 12 bases between. CDR3 sequence: CASSHGRGEQYF. In DNA form, the CDR3 reads TGTGCCAGCAGCCACGGGCGGGGAGAGCAGTACTTC.

The chain carries TRBV11-2 and TRBJ1-4, with 12 bases aligning to TRBD1. Germline CDR1 is SGHAT and CDR2 is FQNNGV. J was trimmed by 7 bases and V by 4 bases; bases with no gene match: 10. This CDR3 has 17 amino acids. In DNA form, the CDR3 reads TGTGCCAGCAGCTCCCGGGACAGGGGGCTAAATGGTGAAAAACTGTTTTTT. Protein: CASSSRDRGLNGEKLFF.

The V gene is TRBV19, the J gene TRBJ1-5; D possibly corresponds to TRBD1 (5 bases). Germline V gene lookup returns CDR1 LNHDA and CDR2 SQIVND (reference sequence). V was cut by 1 base and J by 6 bases, with 25 bases left in between. The CDR3 has 19 amino acids. The CDR3 loop reads CASSIGLGRAGFDLQPQHF. The CDR3 DNA sequence: TGTGCCAGTAGTATAGGCTTGGGGCGAGCCGGTTTTGATCTTCAGCCCCAGCATTTT.

The rearrangement links TRBV30 to TRBJ2-2; 9 nucleotides align to TRBD2. Germline loops: CDR1 GTSNPN, CDR2 SVGIG (reference sequence). The CDR3 runs to 14 residues. After removal of 2 bases from V and 4 bases from J, the junction contained 2 bases not matched to a gene. The CDR3 DNA reads as TGTGCCTGGAGTACGGGACTAGCCACCGGGGAGCTGTTTTTT. This translates into CAWSTGLATGELFF.

The rearrangement uses TRBV11-2 and TRBJ2-2; weak D call: TRBD1 (5 bases). Germline CDR1 is SGHAT and CDR2 is FQNNGV. The CDR3 sequence is 15 residues long. Trimming stripped 1 base from V and 0 bases from J, with 6 bases between. CDR3 region: CASSLGQPNTGELFF. The CDR3 bases are TGTGCCAGCAGCTTAGGACAGCCGAACACCGGGGAGCTGTTTTTT.

This clone showed up just once. This chain connects TRBV11-2 to TRBJ2-7, with 8 bases identical to TRBD1. The CDR3 extends over 14 amino acids. Germline trimming cut 2 bases from V and 5 bases from J; bases unmatched to any gene: 5. From germline, CDR1 is SGHAT and CDR2 FQNNGV. The CDR3 spells CASSLPWGQDEQYF. CDR3 DNA sequence: TGTGCCAGCAGCTTACCCTGGGGACAGGACGAGCAGTACTTC. Full variable domain (rest looked up from reference TRBV11-2 and TRBJ2-7): EAGVAQSPRYKIIEKRQSVAFWCNPISGHATLYWYQQILGQGPKLLIQFQNNGVVDDSQLPKDRFSAERLKGVDSTLKIQPAKLEDSAVYLCASSLPWGQDEQYFGPGTRLTVT.

Only one count was recorded for this clone. The rearrangement joins TRBV7-3 to TRBJ1-2, with 7 bases lining up with TRBD1. V lost 2 bases, J lost 0 bases, and 15 bases stayed unmatched. Germline CDR1 and CDR2: SGHTA and FQGTGA. The CDR3 covers 19 residues. CDR3 amino acids: CASSLPRETGMVANYGYTF. The CDR3 DNA reads as TGTGCCAGCAGCTTACCGAGGGAGACAGGGATGGTGGCTAACTATGGCTACACCTTC.

The J gene is TRBJ1-4, the V gene TRBV28; the D is unclear. CDR1 MDHEN and CDR2 SYDVKM come from the germline V gene. Trimming removed 3 bases from V and 3 bases from J, with 8 bases in between. This CDR3 region has 14 residues. Here the CDR3 reads CASSFEDSNEKLFF. The CDR3 nucleotides read TGTGCCAGCAGTTTTGAGGATTCTAATGAAAAACTGTTTTTT.

J is TRBJ1-6 and V is TRBV19; D not certain. This CDR3 has 16 amino acids. The germline gives CDR1 LNHDA, CDR2 SQIVND (reference sequence). V lost 8 bases to trimming and J lost 3 bases, with 17 bases between them. The CDR3 loop is CASRSREQSYNSPLHF. In DNA form, the CDR3 reads TGTGCCAGTCGGAGCCGGGAACAGAGCTATAATTCACCCCTCCACTTT. Variable domain in full (rest from reference TRBV19 and TRBJ1-6): DGGITQSPKYLFRKEGQNVTLSCEQNLNHDAMYWYRQDPGQGLRLIYYSQIVNDFQKGDIAEGYSVSREKKESFPLTVTSAQKNPTAFYLCASRSREQSYNSPLHFGNGTRLTVT.

This clone was found once. The chain couples TRBV7-6 to TRBJ2-3, with 7 bases that match TRBD1. The germline V gene encodes CDR1 SGHVS and CDR2 FNYEAQ. Trimming removed 5 bases from V and 3 bases from J; junction bases left unmatched: 8. The CDR3 totals 15 residues. In nucleotides, the CDR3 is TGTGCCAGCAGCCCGAGGGACAGTACTACAGATACGCAGTATTTT. Translated: CASSPRDSTTDTQYF.